This TCR beta chain was captured in a study of cytomegalovirus exposure and HLA in healthy donors. The V end lost 5 bases, the J end lost 0 bases, and 5 bases lay between the germline ends. The CDR3 has 13 amino acids. Germline V gene data show CDR1 as MNHEY and CDR2 as SMNVEV (reference sequence). The PCR employed 60 Vbeta primers together with 13 Jbeta primers. Assay: immunoSEQ multiplex PCR; the TCRdb copy retains only in-frame clones and omits some. Of about 170,000 clones in the sample, about 65% are singletons; the top ten hold around 7%. Material: PBMCs. The chain is built from TRBV27 and TRBJ1-5, with D unresolved. The receptor's source is a man aged 35-49 years in good health and CMV-seropositive. The CDR3 DNA is TGTGCCAGCAGTCTACTTAGCAATCAGCCCCAGCATTTT. Residues: CASSLLSNQPQHF.